This T cell receptor (beta chain) was sequenced in a study of T cells in tuberculosis. Study as a whole: A South African cohort included IGRA-negative adolescents, latently infected IGRA-positive adolescents and adults with active tuberculosis. Study findings and constraints: Shorter CDR3-alpha in active tuberculosis partly drove smaller distances.

Each clinical donor contributed on average about 92,000 T cells from unsorted cryopreserved PBMC. The assay was immunoSEQ multiplex PCR, and TCRdb's table has in-frame clones only and misses some. The table records 25,000 to 40,000 clones, 85% to 95% of them present only once. Remarks on this clone: Its antigen is as yet unknown.

Trimming stripped 2 bases from V and 4 bases from J, with 12 bases between. Germline CDR1 reads SGHAT; CDR2 reads FQNNGV. The CDR3 runs to 14 residues. Source material: PBMCs. The rearrangement uses TRBV11-2 and TRBJ2-7; possibly TRBD1 for D (6 bases). The sequence was obtained from a donor between 10 and 29 years old with latent tuberculosis or without tuberculosis infection. Some clones in this sample may be carry-over from other donors' samples. In nucleotides, the CDR3 is TGTGCCAGCAGCTTACAGGGGAGAAGGTACGAGCAGTACTTC. It codes for CASSLQGRRYEQYF.